A selection of T cell receptor beta chains follows, all from one sample in a study of blood T cell repertoires in COVID-19. Some clones are missing from TCRdb's copy, which holds only in-frame ones; the method was immunoSEQ multiplex PCR. Altogether 200,000 or so clones are present, 80% to 90% being singletons, with the ten largest covering about 10%. The sample consisted of peripheral blood. The receptors originated from a human donor with active or convalescent COVID-19. The donor label of this sample is uncertain. Both conserved end residues are part of each CDR3. The D gene is left open where the match is weak. Size is stated for part of the rows, as once, few or many counts, or as a class when the clone is expanded.

J | size | V | D | CDR3 | DNA
TRBJ2-3 | NA | TRBV2 | TRBD2 | CASSHTSGPTDTQYF | TGTGCCAGCAGTCATACTAGCGGGCCCACAGATACGCAGTATTTT
TRBJ2-7 | NA | TRBV18 | TRBD2 | CASSPPGLVYYEQYF | TGTGCCAGCTCACCCCCTGGACTAGTGTACTACGAGCAGTACTTC
TRBJ2-5 | NA | TRBV29-1 | TRBD2 | CSVAAGAPETQYF | TGCAGCGTTGCAGCGGGGGCTCCGGAGACCCAGTACTTC
TRBJ2-2 | NA | TRBV7-9 | TRBD1 | CASSLRTGALNTGELFF | TGTGCCAGCAGCTTAAGGACAGGGGCCTTGAACACCGGGGAGCTGTTTTTT
TRBJ2-7 | NA | TRBV11-3 | TRBD2 | CASSSPSGIEYF | TGTGCCAGCAGCTCCCCTAGCGGGATAGAATACTTC
TRBJ2-1 | NA | TRBV28 | TRBD1 | CASSPRGQGAFDEQFF | TGTGCCAGCAGCCCACGGGGACAGGGGGCTTTCGATGAGCAGTTCTTC
TRBJ2-5 | NA | TRBV12-3/TRBV12-4 | NA | CASSPGGTQYF | TGTGCCAGCAGCCCCGGGGGGACCCAGTACTTC
TRBJ1-3 | NA | TRBV21-1 | NA | CASSKEKRMGQGRCPGNTIYF | TGTGCCAGCAGCAAAGAGAAGAGAATGGGACAGGGGAGATGCCCTGGAAACACCATATATTTT
TRBJ2-1 | few | TRBV24-1 | TRBD2 | CATRAGEARNEQFF | TGTGCCACCAGAGCGGGAGAGGCTCGCAATGAGCAGTTCTTC
TRBJ2-7 | NA | TRBV9 | TRBD1 | CASSEDRDYEQYF | TGTGCCAGCAGCGAGGACAGGGACTACGAGCAGTACTTC
TRBJ1-2 | once | TRBV6-6 | NA | CASSQTGTQANYGYTF | TGTGCCAGCAGTCAAACCGGGACACAAGCTAACTATGGCTACACCTTC
TRBJ2-2 | once | TRBV12-5 | TRBD2 | CASGSPNPGTSGRVYTGELFF | TGTGCTAGTGGTTCGCCCAACCCCGGGACTAGCGGGAGGGTATACACCGGGGAGCTGTTTTTT
TRBJ2-7 | NA | TRBV5-1 | NA | CASSLEQTYEQYF | TGCGCCAGCAGCTTGGAACAGACCTACGAGCAGTACTTC
TRBJ2-5 | NA | TRBV7-9 | NA | CASSLSQGKETQYF | TGTGCCAGCAGCTTATCCCAGGGAAAGGAGACCCAGTACTTC
TRBJ1-1 | NA | TRBV19 | NA | CASSVPPRTEF | TGTGCCAGTAGCGTCCCCCCCCGGACAGAGTTT
TRBJ1-6 | NA | TRBV5-1 | TRBD1 | CASSPRQGGNSPLHF | TGCGCCAGCAGCCCCCGACAGGGCGGGAATTCACCCCTCCACTTT
TRBJ2-3 | NA | TRBV29-1 | TRBD2 | CSVLAGGTDTQYF | TGCAGCGTTCTAGCGGGGGGCACAGATACGCAGTATTTT
TRBJ2-7 | few | TRBV29-1 | TRBD1 | CSVGWTGLYEQYF | TGCAGCGTTGGCTGGACAGGCCTTTACGAGCAGTACTTC
TRBJ2-6 | NA | TRBV29-1 | NA | CSAEVPGAQGANVLTF | TGCAGCGCCGAGGTTCCAGGGGCGCAGGGGGCCAACGTCCTGACTTTC
TRBJ1-3 | NA | TRBV28 | NA | CASSSPGDRDSGNTIYF | TGTGCCAGCAGTTCCCCGGGAGACAGAGACTCTGGAAACACCATATATTTT
TRBJ2-1 | few | TRBV3-1/TRBV3-2 | NA | CASSPTRYNEQFF | TGTGCCAGCAGCCCCACCAGGTACAATGAGCAGTTCTTC
TRBJ1-2 | NA | TRBV5-1 | NA | CASSGPGFYGYTF | TGCGCCAGCAGTGGGCCAGGGTTCTATGGCTACACCTTC
TRBJ1-2 | NA | TRBV18 | NA | CASSPGGAYGYTF | TGTGCCAGCTCACCAGGGGGGGCCTATGGCTACACCTTC
TRBJ1-4 | NA | TRBV15 | NA | CATSRDRAMEKLFF | TGTGCCACCAGCAGAGACAGGGCCATGGAAAAACTGTTTTTT
TRBJ1-4 | once | TRBV24-1 | TRBD1 | CATSDQTGAKEKLFF | TGTGCCACCAGTGATCAGACAGGGGCAAAGGAAAAACTGTTTTTT
TRBJ1-1 | NA | TRBV3-1/TRBV3-2 | NA | CASSQGKGGVTEAFF | TGTGCCAGCAGCCAAGGAAAAGGGGGAGTCACTGAAGCTTTCTTT
TRBJ1-1 | NA | TRBV9 | TRBD1 | CASSSDRATEAFF | TGTGCCAGCAGCTCGGACAGGGCCACTGAAGCTTTCTTT
TRBJ1-3 | NA | TRBV5-1 | NA | CASSLFGGRNTIYF | TGCGCCAGCAGCTTGTTTGGGGGCCGAAACACCATATATTTT
TRBJ2-2 | NA | TRBV5-1 | NA | CASSLEGRGGTGELFF | TGCGCCAGCAGCTTGGAGGGCAGGGGTGGTACCGGGGAGCTGTTTTTT
TRBJ1-6 | NA | TRBV5-1 | NA | CASSRGLNERSPLHF | TGCGCCAGCAGCCGCGGACTAAATGAGCGGTCACCCCTCCACTTT
TRBJ1-2 | NA | TRBV28 | NA | CASSFIGAFNYGYTF | TGTGCCAGCAGTTTTATTGGGGCGTTTAACTATGGCTACACCTTC
TRBJ1-2 | NA | TRBV19 | NA | CASTPGTGVPNYGYTF | TGTGCCAGTACCCCGGGGACGGGGGTCCCTAACTATGGCTACACCTTC
TRBJ1-2 | few | TRBV4-3 | TRBD1 | CASSQTGGGGFGSYGYTF | TGCGCCAGCAGCCAGACAGGGGGCGGTGGGTTTGGATCCTATGGCTACACCTTC
TRBJ1-1 | NA | TRBV6-5 | NA | CASSRLMNTEAFF | TGTGCCAGCTCCCGCCTAATGAACACTGAAGCTTTCTTT
TRBJ1-2 | NA | TRBV30 | TRBD1 | CAWSPHLTGGNYGYTF | TGTGCCTGGAGTCCCCACCTGACAGGGGGCAACTATGGCTACACCTTC
TRBJ2-7 | NA | TRBV9 | NA | CASSVAVGTYEQYF | TGTGCCAGCAGCGTTGCGGTAGGAACCTACGAGCAGTACTTC
TRBJ2-1 | NA | TRBV2 | NA | CASSPTTLLAEQFF | TGTGCCAGCAGTCCTACTACCTTACTCGCTGAGCAGTTCTTC
TRBJ2-6 | NA | TRBV7-6 | NA | CASSLEGVSGANVLTF | TGTGCCAGCAGCCTAGAAGGGGTTTCTGGGGCCAACGTCCTGACTTTC
TRBJ1-1 | NA | TRBV9 | NA | CASSVVQGLNTEAFF | TGTGCCAGCAGCGTAGTTCAGGGCTTGAACACTGAAGCTTTCTTT
TRBJ2-3 | NA | TRBV30 | TRBD2 | CAWTPWGSGSPRTDTQYF | TGTGCCTGGACTCCATGGGGTAGCGGGAGCCCCAGGACAGATACGCAGTATTTT
TRBJ2-2 | once | TRBV7-2 | TRBD2 | CASSLRTSGGVYTGELFF | TGTGCCAGCAGCCTAAGGACTAGCGGGGGGGTGTACACCGGGGAGCTGTTTTTT
TRBJ2-5 | NA | TRBV6-1 | NA | CASSEARRSTGTQYF | TGTGCCAGCAGTGAAGCGCGGCGGTCCACGGGGACCCAGTACTTC
TRBJ1-5 | NA | TRBV7-5 | NA | CVRSLGWGQDQPQHF | TGTGTCAGAAGCTTAGGATGGGGACAAGATCAGCCCCAGCATTTT